This entry concerns a single T cell receptor beta chain. What it recognizes is unknown. The missing CDR3 end, 3 residues past where the read stops, is filled in from the germline J gene. V lost 4 bases, J lost 7 bases, and 17 bases lay in between. CDR1 and CDR2 from the germline V gene are PRHDT and FYEKMQ (reference sequence). The CDR3 loop spans 15 amino acids. This specimen comes from a study of T cells in women clearing cervical HPV infection. Study in general: Controls gave blood once infection was undetectable; cases at lesion identification.

TCR beta CDR3 amplified by multiplex PCR from roughly 1,100 ng genomic DNA. Data came from immunoSEQ multiplex PCR; TCRdb stores just in-frame clones and leaves some out. This repertoire includes about 26,000 clones. Points from the study as a whole: CIN3+ cases had significantly higher TCR repertoire richness than controls, but evenness did not differ.

Sequencing input: blood buffy coat. This chain joins TRBV13 and TRBJ2-4; perhaps TRBD1 as D (7 bases). The receptor comes from a woman aged 18-70 years with a cervical HPV16 infection that either progressed to CIN3+ or cleared (not recorded which). CDR3 DNA, as far as it was read: TGTGCCAGCAGCTACGACAGGGAGGAAAAGAACATT. This encodes CASSYDREEKNI. The full-length CDR3 reads as CASSYDREEKNIQYF.